This note documents a single T cell receptor beta chain sequence. The antigen is unknown. In the PCR, 60 Vbeta and 13 Jbeta primers were used. Data came from immunoSEQ multiplex PCR; TCRdb stores just in-frame clones and leaves some out. The data hold 150,000 to 250,000 clones, with around 80% observed a single time. The data derive from a study of cytomegalovirus exposure and HLA in healthy donors. The wider study: Genotyping showed around four fifths of roughly 400 donors falling in the Caucasian-associated ancestry cluster. Study-level findings and limits: In a later analysis, DRB1 alleles had the most associated TCRs; HLA-C alleles the fewest.

Germline values: CDR1 SGHAT, CDR2 FQNNGV. The CDR3 is made up of 17 amino acids. V lost 3 bases and J lost 4, with 22 bases in between. The chain uses TRBV11-2 and TRBJ2-7; D is uncertain. Sequenced material: PBMCs. The TCR originated in a woman aged 25-40 years in good health and CMV-seropositive. CDR3 loop: CASSFLRSGYEVYEQYF. Written as DNA, the CDR3 is TGTGCCAGCAGCTTCTTACGTAGTGGGTATGAGGTATACGAGCAGTACTTC.